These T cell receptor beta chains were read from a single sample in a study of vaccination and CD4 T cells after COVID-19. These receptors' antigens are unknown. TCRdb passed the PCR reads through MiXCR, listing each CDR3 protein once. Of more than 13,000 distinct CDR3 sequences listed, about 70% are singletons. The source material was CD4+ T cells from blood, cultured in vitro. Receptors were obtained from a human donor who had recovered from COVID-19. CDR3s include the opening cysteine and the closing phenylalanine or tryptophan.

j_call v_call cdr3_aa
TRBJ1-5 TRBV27 CASSPFWGAGQPQHF
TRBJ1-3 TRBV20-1 CSAGTARGNTIYF
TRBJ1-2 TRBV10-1 CAKRLGDRRGRQGTGYTF
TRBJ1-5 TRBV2 CASSERRMAQPQHF
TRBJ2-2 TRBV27 CASSFYRRQNTGELFF
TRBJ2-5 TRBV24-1 CATSDLRTGVGETQYF
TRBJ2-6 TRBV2 CASSQTGGSSGANVLTF
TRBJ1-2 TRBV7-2 CASSVYDLTGGYTF
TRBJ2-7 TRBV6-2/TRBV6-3 CASSRLRYEQYF
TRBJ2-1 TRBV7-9 CASSLRAASSYNEQFF
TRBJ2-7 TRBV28 CASRPGQPYEQYF
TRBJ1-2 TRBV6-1 CASSKTGGVGYTF
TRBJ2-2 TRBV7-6 CASSRTSGMTGELFF
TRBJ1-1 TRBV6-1 CASSGQGGLNTEAFF
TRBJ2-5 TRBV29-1 CSVVASQIQETQYF
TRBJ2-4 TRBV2 CASLSDRGYIQYF
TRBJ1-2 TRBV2 CASRSDSYYGYTF
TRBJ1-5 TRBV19 CASSKPSGNQPQHF
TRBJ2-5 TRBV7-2 CASSRGLAGGRETQYF
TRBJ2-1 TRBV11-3 CASSLGLAGSEQFF
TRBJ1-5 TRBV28 CASRGLVASQHF
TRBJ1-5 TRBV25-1 CASGGDSSIINQPQHF
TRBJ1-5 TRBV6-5 CASSYTDPTYSNQPQHF
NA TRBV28 CASSGTSGRYEQYF
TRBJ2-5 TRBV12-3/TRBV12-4 CASSNRDRQETQYF
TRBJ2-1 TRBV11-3 CASSQDLVRNEQFF
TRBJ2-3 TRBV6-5 CASSYSQYRHSTDTQYF
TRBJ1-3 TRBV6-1 CASSKQGTGNTIYF
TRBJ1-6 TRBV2 CASTGAGSSVAPLHF
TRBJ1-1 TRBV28 CASSFRPSSGTEAFF
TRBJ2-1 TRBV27 CASSPPRRYNEQFF
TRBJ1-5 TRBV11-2 CASSPGSNQPQHF
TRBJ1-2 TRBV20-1 CSARASALTYDYTF
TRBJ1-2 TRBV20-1 CSAPGTAGYGYTF
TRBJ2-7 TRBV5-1 CASSPKAGASYDEQYF
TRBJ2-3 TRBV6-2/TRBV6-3 CASSYTGGTQYF
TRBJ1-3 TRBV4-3 CASSQGITRGTGNTIYF
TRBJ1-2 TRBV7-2 CASSLDRQFYGYTF
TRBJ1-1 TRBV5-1 CASSSNMNTEAFF
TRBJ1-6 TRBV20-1 CSARDARFYNSPLHF
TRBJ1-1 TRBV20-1 CSASADGRADTEAFF
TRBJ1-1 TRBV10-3 CAISRGFDTEAFF